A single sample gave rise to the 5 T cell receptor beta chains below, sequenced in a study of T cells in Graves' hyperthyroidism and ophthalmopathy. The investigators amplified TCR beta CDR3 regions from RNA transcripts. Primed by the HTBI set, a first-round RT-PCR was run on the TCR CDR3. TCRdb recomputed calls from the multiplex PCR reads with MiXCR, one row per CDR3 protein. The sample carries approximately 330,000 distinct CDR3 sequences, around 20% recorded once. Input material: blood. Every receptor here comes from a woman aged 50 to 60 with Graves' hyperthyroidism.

CDR3 amino acids: CSVGQGGPDTQYF. DNA of the CDR3: TGCAGCGTTGGACAGGGGGGGCCAGATACGCAGTATTTT. V is TRBV29-1 and J is TRBJ2-3, with 9 positions matching TRBD1. Per the germline V gene, CDR1 is SQVTM and CDR2 is ANQGSEA. V shed 4 bases, J shed 4 bases, and the junction held 3 bases outside the gene matches. The CDR3 has 13 amino acids.

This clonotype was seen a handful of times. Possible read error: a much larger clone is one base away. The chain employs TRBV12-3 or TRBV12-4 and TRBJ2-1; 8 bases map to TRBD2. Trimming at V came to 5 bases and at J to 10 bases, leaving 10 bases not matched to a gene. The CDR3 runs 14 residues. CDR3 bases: TGTGCCAGCAGTCGGACTAGCCGGGGCCCAGAGCAGTTCTTC. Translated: CASSRTSRGPEQFF.

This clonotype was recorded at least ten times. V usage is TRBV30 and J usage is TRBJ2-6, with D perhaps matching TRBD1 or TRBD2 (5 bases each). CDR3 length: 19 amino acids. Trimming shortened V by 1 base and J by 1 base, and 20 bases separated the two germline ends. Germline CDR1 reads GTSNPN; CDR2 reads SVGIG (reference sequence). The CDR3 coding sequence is TGTGCCTGGAGTGGGGGGTCGGCAATAGGTTCTTCTGGGGCCAACGTCCTGACTTTC. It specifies CAWSGGSAIGSSGANVLTF.

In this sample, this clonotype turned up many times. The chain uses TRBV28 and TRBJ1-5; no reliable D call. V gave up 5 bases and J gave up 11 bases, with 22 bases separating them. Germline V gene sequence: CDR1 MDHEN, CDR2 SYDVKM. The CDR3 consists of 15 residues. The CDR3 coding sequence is TGTGCCAGCAGTCCTCCGGGCCCAGAGTATTTGACCCAGCATTTT. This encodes CASSPPGPEYLTQHF.

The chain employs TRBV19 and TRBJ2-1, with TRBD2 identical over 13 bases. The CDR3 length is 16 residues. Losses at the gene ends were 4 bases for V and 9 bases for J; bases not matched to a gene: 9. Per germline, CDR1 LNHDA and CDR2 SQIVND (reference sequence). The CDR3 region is CASSKRGLAGDIEQFF. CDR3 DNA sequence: TGTGCCAGTAGTAAGAGAGGACTAGCGGGAGATATTGAGCAGTTCTTC.